Described below is a single T cell receptor beta chain sequence and its context. This sample is part of a study of blood T cell repertoires in COVID-19. Background on the study: Acute-phase and convalescent COVID-19 samples originated in the United States, Italy and Spain. The analysed material was cDNA or gDNA that came from T cells, B-cell-depleted T cells, or PBMCs.

In the original processing: For nucleated cells, counts were estimated from reference gene primer amplification. Produced via immunoSEQ multiplex PCR; TCRdb's table is partial and in-frame only. V and J calls and clone size are as listed in that table; D and trimming were resolved from the DNA. The data show some 150,000 clones, roughly 90% seen once. The V and J ends lost 5 bases and 5 bases, in that order; junction bases with no gene match: 7. This CDR3 region has 14 residues. Germline V gene sequence: CDR1 SGHTA, CDR2 FQGNSA. This sequence was found in a human donor in a cohort sampled during active COVID-19. The sample comprised peripheral blood. The chain joins TRBV7-2 to TRBJ2-5; 8 positions match TRBD2. CDR3 sequence: CASSPGGVRETQYF. CDR3 nucleotide sequence: TGTGCCAGCAGCCCCGGGGGGGTGAGGGAGACCCAGTACTTC.